This T cell receptor beta chain was retrieved from a study of beta chain features in type 1 diabetes. For the study at large: Researchers looked at approximately 100,000,000 sorted cells across all samples.

The CDR3 covers 14 residues. CDR1 and CDR2 from the germline V gene are LNHDA and SQIVND (reference sequence). Unmatched junction bases numbered 1, after V lost 2 bases and J lost 1 base. Study-wide results and limits: Patients and controls would share equally any PCR tilt toward shorter templates. Insertion counts at VDJ junctions were lower in type 1 diabetes patients, who also showed more deletions there.

Turning to this clone: Its specificity is not known.

All of the isolated RNA was reverse transcribed, so expressed TCRB transcripts were sequenced. Sequencing used immunoSEQ multiplex PCR; TCRdb keeps in-frame clones, though not all of them. The repertoire holds 200,000 to 250,000 clones, with over 12% as singletons. Sequenced input: naive CD4+ T cells from blood. The clonotype was recovered from a woman aged 40 to 50 in good health. The chain recombines TRBV19 with TRBJ1-2; 7 nucleotides match TRBD1. The CDR3 here is CASSIRQGNYGYTF. The CDR3 bases are TGTGCCAGTAGTATACGACAGGGTAACTATGGCTACACCTTC.